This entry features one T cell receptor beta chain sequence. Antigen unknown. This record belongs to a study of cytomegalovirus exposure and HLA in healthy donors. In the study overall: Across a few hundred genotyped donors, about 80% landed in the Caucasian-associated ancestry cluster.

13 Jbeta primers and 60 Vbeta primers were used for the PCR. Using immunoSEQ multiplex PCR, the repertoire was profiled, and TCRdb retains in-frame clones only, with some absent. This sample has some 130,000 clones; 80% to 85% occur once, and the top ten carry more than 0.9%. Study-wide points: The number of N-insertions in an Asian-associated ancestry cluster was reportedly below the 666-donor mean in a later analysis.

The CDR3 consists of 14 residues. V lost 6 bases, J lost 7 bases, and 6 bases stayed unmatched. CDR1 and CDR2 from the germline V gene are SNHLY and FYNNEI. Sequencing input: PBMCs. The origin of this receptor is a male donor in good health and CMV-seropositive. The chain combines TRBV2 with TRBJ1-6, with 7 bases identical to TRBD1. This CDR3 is CASSLDRRNSPLHF. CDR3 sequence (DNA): TGTGCCAGCAGCTTGGACAGGAGGAATTCACCCCTCCACTTT.